The entry that follows covers one T cell receptor (beta chain) sequence. What it binds is not known. Specified treatment: oral pan-JAK inhibitor, 5-10 mg twice daily. Both peripheral blood and punch biopsies of lesional scalp skin were obtained from patients who had alopecia areata. The data were obtained in a study of CD8+ T cells in alopecia areata. Findings and caveats of the study: Affected scalp, especially in alopecia totalis/universalis, had a higher clonality than normal scalp did.

Sequencing relied on a cDNA template that was reverse transcribed from extracted RNA. TCRdb's copy holds only in-frame clones and misses some; the assay was immunoSEQ multiplex PCR. The top ten clones hold approximately 16% of a sample with around 100,000 clones, almost 60% of them seen once. The length of the CDR3 is 17 residues. Between the trimmed V and J ends, which lost 2 bases and 5 bases, there was a span of 16 bases. The sequencing used CD8+ T cells sorted from blood, collected between weeks 55 and 70, from a patient treated with tofacitinib. This TCR derives from a human donor with alopecia areata. The rearrangement uses TRBV23-1 and TRBJ1-6; D uncertain. TRBV23-1 counts as an open reading frame of uncertain function. CDR3 sequence reads: CASSQSKGRSDNSPLHF. For the CDR3, the DNA is TGCGCCAGCAGTCAAAGTAAAGGGCGGAGCGATAATTCACCCCTCCACTTT.